This T cell receptor beta chain is from a study of regulatory T cells in long-lasting Graves disease. At least ten counts were recorded for this clonotype. The target antigen is unknown. Losses at the gene ends were 7 bases for V and 2 bases for J; bases not matched to a gene: 4. In germline, CDR1 is KGHDR, CDR2 SFDVKD. CDR3 length: 16 amino acids. Time point meaning: newly diagnosed GD, antithyroid drugs for less than 3 months. The TCR library used RNA extracted from PBMCs. Investigators prepared the TCR beta libraries by applying iRepertoire HTBI primers and Arm-PCR of CDR3 regions. TCRdb re-analysed the multiplex PCR reads in MiXCR, keeping a single row per CDR3 protein. The data show hundreds of thousands of distinct CDR3 sequences, 13% seen once. General study results and limits: TRBV28, TRBJ1-2 and TRBJ2-5 emerged as the favored segments in persistent disease.

These data were also filed under a second study, of T cells in Graves' hyperthyroidism and ophthalmopathy. Per that study: Thyroid ultrasound and orbital computed tomography, with clinical symptoms and serum thyroxine and TRAb, informed diagnoses.

Specimen: peripheral blood mononuclear cells (PBMCs), collected at new diagnosis, from a patient treated with antithyroid drugs. This TCR was recovered from a man aged 25 to 40 with Graves disease. The chain combines TRBV24-1 with TRBJ2-6, with 10 bases aligning to TRBD1. The CDR3 protein is CATRGQGVAGANVLTF. The CDR3 nucleotides are TGTGCCACCAGAGGACAGGGGGTCGCTGGGGCCAACGTCCTGACTTTC.